A single sample gave rise to the 4 T cell receptor beta chains below, sequenced in a study of blood T cell repertoires in COVID-19. Repertoires were generated with immunoSEQ multiplex PCR, while TCRdb's copy carries only in-frame clones and drops some. This table has about 80,000 clones, approximately 88% appearing once. Sequencing used peripheral blood. All receptors come from a woman of 80 years or more with acute or convalescent COVID-19.

This chain links TRBV30 with TRBJ1-5; 9 bases fit TRBD1. The J segment lost 6 bases and the V segment lost 1 base, leaving 4 bases of the junction unmatched. Germline V lookup: CDR1 GTSNPN, CDR2 SVGIG (reference sequence). This CDR3 comprises 14 residues. DNA for the CDR3: TGTGCCTGGAGTGGACAGGGGGGGGTTCAGCCCCAGCATTTT. This sequence encodes CAWSGQGGVQPQHF.

V is TRBV19 and J is TRBJ2-2; 11 bases map to TRBD2. Germline CDR1 is LNHDA and CDR2 is SQIVND (reference sequence). The CDR3 spans 17 residues. J gave up 1 base and V 3 bases, and 4 bases lay outside the gene matches. CDR3 residues: CASSILGLAGNTGELFF. In nucleotides, the CDR3 is TGTGCCAGTAGTATTTTAGGACTAGCGGGGAACACCGGGGAGCTGTTTTTT.

V and J are TRBV9 and TRBJ2-3; D perhaps matches TRBD2 (6 bases). This CDR3 has 15 residues. Germline V CDR1 and CDR2: SGDLS, YYNGEE. Trimming left V 3 bases short and J 2 bases short, with 13 bases between. CDR3 in DNA: TGTGCCAGCAGCGCCGTCGGGAGTCCCACAGATACGCAGTATTTT. Protein sequence: CASSAVGSPTDTQYF.

The chain recombines TRBV14 with TRBJ1-1, with 7 bases fitting TRBD1. There are 13 residues in the CDR3. CDR1 is SGHDN and CDR2 is FVKESK in the germline V gene. With 6 bases clipped from V and 3 bases from J, the junction kept 4 bases outside the gene matches. For the CDR3, the DNA is TGTGCCAGCAGTCCCCAGGGGGACACTGAAGCTTTCTTT. Translation gives CASSPQGDTEAFF.